This is a list of T cell receptor beta chains from one sample in a study of blood T cell repertoires in COVID-19. Assay used: immunoSEQ multiplex PCR; TCRdb lists only in-frame clones, some missing. The table records a few hundred thousand clones, approximately 90% of them present only once. The sequenced sample was peripheral blood. The source is a man aged 30 to 39 with acute or convalescent COVID-19. Both conserved end residues are part of each CDR3. Fields, in order: J gene, V gene, clone size, CDR3 protein. Size tells how often a clone was seen (once, few, many) or the class of an expanded clone, and some rows leave it out.

J gene: TRBJ1-1
V gene: TRBV28
clone size: .
CDR3 protein: CASRSAGTENTEAFF

J gene: TRBJ2-7
V gene: TRBV28
clone size: .
CDR3 protein: CASSFLGQLSYF

J gene: TRBJ2-5
V gene: TRBV7-2
clone size: .
CDR3 protein: CASSFVVAGSQETQYF

J gene: TRBJ1-5
V gene: TRBV3-1/TRBV3-2
clone size: .
CDR3 protein: CASSPLGQPQHF

J gene: TRBJ1-4
V gene: TRBV5-8
clone size: once
CDR3 protein: CASSLVGARNEKLFF

J gene: TRBJ2-7
V gene: TRBV6-5
clone size: .
CDR3 protein: CASRPRTGVFYEQYF

J gene: TRBJ2-3
V gene: TRBV7-9
clone size: .
CDR3 protein: CASSLRTQSTDTQYF

J gene: TRBJ2-1
V gene: TRBV5-1
clone size: .
CDR3 protein: CASSITTTRDEQFF

J gene: TRBJ2-7
V gene: TRBV6-5
clone size: .
CDR3 protein: CASTSGARSYEQYF

J gene: TRBJ2-7
V gene: TRBV6-1
clone size: .
CDR3 protein: CASSEGLPSSYEQYF

J gene: TRBJ1-1
V gene: TRBV3-1/TRBV3-2
clone size: .
CDR3 protein: CASSHLNTEAFF

J gene: TRBJ1-1
V gene: TRBV10-3
clone size: .
CDR3 protein: CAISRLQGADEAFF

J gene: TRBJ1-1
V gene: TRBV7-8
clone size: .
CDR3 protein: CASRGSLPSNTEAFF

J gene: TRBJ2-1
V gene: TRBV29-1
clone size: .
CDR3 protein: CSVTPTSANEQFF

J gene: TRBJ2-1
V gene: TRBV6-5
clone size: .
CDR3 protein: CASSYQGPARREFF

J gene: TRBJ1-5
V gene: TRBV6-5
clone size: .
CDR3 protein: CASRVDRNSNQPQHF

J gene: TRBJ2-2
V gene: TRBV5-1
clone size: .
CDR3 protein: CASSLGTGTGELFF

J gene: TRBJ1-4
V gene: TRBV11-3
clone size: .
CDR3 protein: CASSLRANEKLFF

J gene: TRBJ1-6
V gene: TRBV19
clone size: once
CDR3 protein: CASSIVRDSPLHF

J gene: TRBJ2-1
V gene: TRBV9
clone size: .
CDR3 protein: CASSVTGTSGYYNEQFF

J gene: TRBJ2-5
V gene: TRBV2
clone size: .
CDR3 protein: CASGAGLKETQYF

J gene: TRBJ2-3
V gene: TRBV2
clone size: .
CDR3 protein: CAMIEREHTDTQYF

J gene: TRBJ1-5
V gene: TRBV2
clone size: .
CDR3 protein: CASSEGRNQPQHF

J gene: TRBJ1-2
V gene: TRBV5-1
clone size: .
CDR3 protein: CASKKTGGKDYGYTF

J gene: TRBJ2-4
V gene: TRBV3-1/TRBV3-2
clone size: many
CDR3 protein: CASKPDDSANIQYF

J gene: TRBJ2-6
V gene: TRBV28
clone size: .
CDR3 protein: CASSIGGAGANVLTF

J gene: TRBJ2-7
V gene: TRBV5-1
clone size: .
CDR3 protein: CASSFISGTLNLRGYEQYF

J gene: TRBJ1-1
V gene: TRBV18
clone size: .
CDR3 protein: CASSPPSSHTEAFF

J gene: TRBJ1-3
V gene: TRBV21-1
clone size: .
CDR3 protein: CASSTHRGWHDTIYF

J gene: TRBJ2-7
V gene: TRBV21-1
clone size: .
CDR3 protein: CADMASYEQYF

J gene: TRBJ1-5
V gene: TRBV7-8
clone size: .
CDR3 protein: CASSTQGHQPQHF

J gene: TRBJ2-1
V gene: TRBV3-1/TRBV3-2
clone size: once
CDR3 protein: CASSQISSGWSSYNEQFF

J gene: TRBJ1-1
V gene: TRBV6-5
clone size: .
CDR3 protein: CASSKQGNTEAFF

J gene: TRBJ1-6
V gene: TRBV6-5
clone size: .
CDR3 protein: CASRTGRSSLTALHF

J gene: TRBJ1-3
V gene: TRBV27
clone size: .
CDR3 protein: CASSQGRASGNTIYF

J gene: TRBJ1-1
V gene: TRBV29-1
clone size: .
CDR3 protein: CSGMIGWMNTEAFF

J gene: TRBJ1-2
V gene: TRBV3-1/TRBV3-2
clone size: once
CDR3 protein: CASSQDGAPRYGYTF

J gene: TRBJ1-5
V gene: TRBV28
clone size: .
CDR3 protein: CASSLYSTGGNQPQHF

J gene: TRBJ1-4
V gene: TRBV28
clone size: .
CDR3 protein: CATGQGGSNEKLFF

J gene: TRBJ2-5
V gene: TRBV2
clone size: .
CDR3 protein: CASRRLEAEETQYF

J gene: TRBJ1-1
V gene: TRBV9
clone size: few
CDR3 protein: CASSLYGGSFMNTEAFF

J gene: TRBJ2-7
V gene: TRBV27
clone size: .
CDR3 protein: CASSPRGSGPGAYEQYF

J gene: TRBJ2-2
V gene: TRBV14
clone size: few
CDR3 protein: CASSQNLGWAGELFF

J gene: TRBJ2-7
V gene: TRBV27
clone size: .
CDR3 protein: CASRSSGSGSYEQYF

J gene: TRBJ1-1
V gene: TRBV5-1
clone size: .
CDR3 protein: CASNRQGRATEAFF

J gene: TRBJ2-1
V gene: TRBV24-1
clone size: .
CDR3 protein: CATRSSSYNEQFF

J gene: TRBJ1-1
V gene: TRBV28
clone size: .
CDR3 protein: CASSLSLPTGDTEAFF

J gene: TRBJ2-7
V gene: TRBV18
clone size: .
CDR3 protein: CASSPRLDNSYEQYF

J gene: TRBJ1-3
V gene: TRBV5-1
clone size: few
CDR3 protein: CASSLGAVGSGNTIYF

J gene: TRBJ2-1
V gene: TRBV30
clone size: .
CDR3 protein: CAWSPWSGSSYNEQFF

J gene: TRBJ1-1
V gene: TRBV5-4
clone size: .
CDR3 protein: CASSPTGGETGTEAFF

J gene: TRBJ2-5
V gene: TRBV27
clone size: .
CDR3 protein: CASSLSLLQGATQYF

J gene: TRBJ1-3
V gene: TRBV5-1
clone size: .
CDR3 protein: CASSLGAGGAGNTIYF

J gene: TRBJ1-1
V gene: TRBV2
clone size: .
CDR3 protein: CASRRALNTEAFF

J gene: TRBJ2-5
V gene: TRBV29-1
clone size: .
CDR3 protein: CSATDWGTQYF

J gene: TRBJ2-3
V gene: TRBV7-6
clone size: .
CDR3 protein: CASSDRTGGVTDTQYF